Listed here are 2 T cell receptor beta chains from one sample, sequenced in a study of beta chain features in type 1 diabetes. The isolated RNA, all of it, was reverse transcribed, so expressed TCRB transcripts were what got sequenced. Libraries were prepared by immunoSEQ multiplex PCR; TCRdb keeps only in-frame clonotypes and omits some of them. This table has a few hundred thousand clones, roughly 13% appearing once. For these receptors, no antigen is known. Whole-study findings and limits: Moderate yet significant TCRB CDR3 shortening was seen in Type 1 diabetes patients in all four CD4+ subsets.

The specimen sequenced was naive CD4+ T cells from blood. All receptors derive from a woman in her late teens or twenties with type 1 diabetes.

The gene calls are TRBV6-5 and TRBJ1-5; D is unresolved. Trimming took 6 bases from V and 9 from J, leaving 15 bases between them. Germline V lookup: CDR1 MNHEY, CDR2 SVGAGI. This CDR3 is built from 13 residues. The CDR3 nucleotides are TGTGCCAGCAGCCCGATAGTATTCTGGCCCCAGCATTTT. Translated, it gives CASSPIVFWPQHF.

The sample holds a few counts of this clone. The chain employs TRBV11-1 and TRBJ1-1; 9 nucleotides agree with TRBD1. CDR1 and CDR2 (germline): SGHAT, FQDESV (reference sequence). After removal of 4 bases from V and 5 bases from J, the junction contained 5 bases not matched to a gene. CDR3 size: 14 residues. CDR3 in DNA: TGTGCCAGCAGCTCAGGACAGGGGTGGACTGAAGCTTTCTTT. It translates to CASSSGQGWTEAFF.